These T cell receptor beta chains were read from a single sample in a study of T-cell memory formation after mild COVID-19. TCRdb re-called the 5' RACE reads through MiXCR, storing one row per CDR3 protein. The sample lists 350,000 to 500,000 distinct CDR3 sequences; roughly 18% were seen once. The sequenced sample was PBMCs or a T cell subset sorted from them (not recorded which). The source of these receptors is a man younger than 35 who had mild COVID-19 (a few samples of this study predate the infection). Cell type and time point are not known. Each CDR3 is given with its conserved first and last residue. A D gene is named only where the DNA matches it firmly. Rows give clone size only sometimes, using once, few, many, or a class for an expanded clone.

J gene: TRBJ1-2
D gene: .
clone size: .
V gene: TRBV7-2
CDR3 DNA: TGTGCCAGCAGCTTAGGGGGCGGGATAAGTGGCTACACCTTC
CDR3 protein: CASSLGGGISGYTF

J gene: TRBJ2-2
D gene: .
clone size: few
V gene: TRBV5-7
CDR3 DNA: TGTGCCAGCTACCCCCACGGCAGGGGCGCGAACACCGGGGAGCTGTTTTTT
CDR3 protein: CASYPHGRGANTGELFF

J gene: TRBJ1-2
D gene: .
clone size: few
V gene: TRBV4-3
CDR3 DNA: TGCGCCAGCAGCCAGAACGGGGGTGGCTACACCTTC
CDR3 protein: CASSQNGGGYTF

J gene: TRBJ2-2
D gene: .
clone size: .
V gene: TRBV6-2/TRBV6-3
CDR3 DNA: TGTGCCAGCAGTTACGGGCCCGCGAACACCGGGGAGCTGTTTTTT
CDR3 protein: CASSYGPANTGELFF

J gene: TRBJ1-1
D gene: .
clone size: many
V gene: TRBV5-1
CDR3 DNA: TGCGCCAGCCCTCGGGGGTCTGTCATGAACACTGAAGCTTTCTTT
CDR3 protein: CASPRGSVMNTEAFF

J gene: TRBJ2-4
D gene: .
clone size: once
V gene: TRBV29-1
CDR3 DNA: TGCAGCGCCCGGGCCGCCGACAACATTCAGTACTTC
CDR3 protein: CSARAADNIQYF

J gene: TRBJ2-1
D gene: TRBD1
clone size: .
V gene: TRBV7-2
CDR3 DNA: TGTGCCAGCAGCTTAGCGAGACAGGGGAGGCAGTTCTTC
CDR3 protein: CASSLARQGRQFF

J gene: TRBJ1-6
D gene: .
clone size: few
V gene: TRBV20-1
CDR3 DNA: TGCAGTGCTAATCTAGAGGTCGCCCTCCACTTT
CDR3 protein: CSANLEVALHF

J gene: TRBJ2-5
D gene: TRBD1
clone size: few
V gene: TRBV12-3/TRBV12-4
CDR3 DNA: TGTGCCAGCAGTCCGGGACAGGAGGTGGAGACCCAGTACTTC
CDR3 protein: CASSPGQEVETQYF

J gene: TRBJ2-2
D gene: .
clone size: .
V gene: TRBV5-1
CDR3 DNA: TGCGCCAGCAGCTTGGCCGTGGGGTACACCGGGGAGCTGTTTTTT
CDR3 protein: CASSLAVGYTGELFF

J gene: TRBJ2-3
D gene: TRBD2
clone size: few
V gene: TRBV4-3
CDR3 DNA: TGCGCCAGCAGCCCGGGGGGGGATTGGGCAGATACGCAGTATTTT
CDR3 protein: CASSPGGDWADTQYF

J gene: TRBJ1-5
D gene: .
clone size: .
V gene: TRBV20-1
CDR3 DNA: TGCAGTGCCAAGTTCACGGGGAGCAATCAGCCCCAGCATTTT
CDR3 protein: CSAKFTGSNQPQHF

J gene: TRBJ2-2
D gene: TRBD1
clone size: .
V gene: TRBV29-1
CDR3 DNA: TGCAGCGTTAGGGTGTCTTCAGGACAGGGGAGGATCACCGGGGAGCTGTTTTTT
CDR3 protein: CSVRVSSGQGRITGELFF

J gene: TRBJ1-2
D gene: .
clone size: .
V gene: TRBV4-1
CDR3 DNA: TGCGCCAGCAGCCAAGTGAGCAGCTATGGCTACACCTTC
CDR3 protein: CASSQVSSYGYTF

J gene: TRBJ2-1
D gene: .
clone size: few
V gene: TRBV5-1
CDR3 DNA: TGCGCCAGCAGCTTGACAGCGGGCAATGAGCAGTTCTTC
CDR3 protein: CASSLTAGNEQFF

J gene: TRBJ2-1
D gene: TRBD1
clone size: .
V gene: TRBV24-1
CDR3 DNA: TGTGCCACCAGTGATACCGGGACAGGGTATGAGCAGTTCTTC
CDR3 protein: CATSDTGTGYEQFF

J gene: TRBJ2-7
D gene: TRBD2
clone size: .
V gene: TRBV9
CDR3 DNA: TGTGCCAGCAGCCCGACTAGCCTCACCTACGAGCAGTACTTC
CDR3 protein: CASSPTSLTYEQYF

J gene: TRBJ2-5
D gene: .
clone size: few
V gene: TRBV24-1
CDR3 DNA: TGTGCCACCAGTGATTTGCCAGGGAGAGGGAGAGAGACCCAGTACTTC
CDR3 protein: CATSDLPGRGRETQYF

J gene: TRBJ2-7
D gene: TRBD2
clone size: few
V gene: TRBV15
CDR3 DNA: TGTGCCACCAGCAGAGACCCTAGCGGGGGGATCGAGCAGTACTTC
CDR3 protein: CATSRDPSGGIEQYF

J gene: TRBJ2-3
D gene: .
clone size: few
V gene: TRBV3-1
CDR3 DNA: TGTGCCAGCAGCCAACCTCCGAATACGCAGTATTTT
CDR3 protein: CASSQPPNTQYF

J gene: TRBJ2-5
D gene: .
clone size: .
V gene: TRBV7-9
CDR3 DNA: TGTGCCAGCGGTTGGGACAACCAAGAGACCCAGTACTTC
CDR3 protein: CASGWDNQETQYF

J gene: TRBJ2-7
D gene: .
clone size: .
V gene: TRBV20-1
CDR3 DNA: TGCAGTGCTAGAAAGGGTAATTTCTACGAGCAGTACTTC
CDR3 protein: CSARKGNFYEQYF

J gene: TRBJ1-1
D gene: .
clone size: .
V gene: TRBV5-1
CDR3 DNA: TGCGCCAGCAGCCGGGCCGGGAACATGAACACTGAAGCTTTCTTT
CDR3 protein: CASSRAGNMNTEAFF

J gene: TRBJ2-7
D gene: .
clone size: few
V gene: TRBV5-6
CDR3 DNA: TGTGCCAGCAGCGTCGCGGGGACAGCCTCCTACGAGCAGTACTTC
CDR3 protein: CASSVAGTASYEQYF

J gene: TRBJ2-6
D gene: TRBD1
clone size: .
V gene: TRBV4-1
CDR3 DNA: TGCGCCAGCAGCTTCCGCGCCCGGGACAGGGGTGGGGCCAACGTCCTGACTTTC
CDR3 protein: CASSFRARDRGGANVLTF

J gene: TRBJ2-5
D gene: .
clone size: many
V gene: TRBV7-9
CDR3 DNA: TGTGCCAGCAGCTTAGAGGTAGAGACCCAGTACTTC
CDR3 protein: CASSLEVETQYF

J gene: TRBJ2-7
D gene: .
clone size: .
V gene: TRBV27
CDR3 DNA: TGTGCCAGCAGTTTACGTGCAGGGGTCTACGAGCAGTACTTC
CDR3 protein: CASSLRAGVYEQYF

J gene: TRBJ1-5
D gene: .
clone size: .
V gene: TRBV7-2
CDR3 DNA: TGTGCCAGCAGCTCGACAAGCCTTGAGCCCCAGCATTTT
CDR3 protein: CASSSTSLEPQHF

J gene: TRBJ2-3
D gene: TRBD1
clone size: few
V gene: TRBV28
CDR3 DNA: TGTGCCAGCAGCCCCCGCGACAGGGCCCGGTTCGATACGCAGTATTTT
CDR3 protein: CASSPRDRARFDTQYF

J gene: TRBJ2-3
D gene: TRBD2
clone size: .
V gene: TRBV4-2
CDR3 DNA: TGTGCCAGCAGCCAAGATCTAAGCGGGGGGGCCTATTTGTACACAGATACGCAGTATTTT
CDR3 protein: CASSQDLSGGAYLYTDTQYF

J gene: TRBJ2-3
D gene: TRBD2
clone size: .
V gene: TRBV7-3
CDR3 DNA: TGTGCCAGCAGCTTAGGTAGCGGGGGTACCACAGATACGCAGTATTTT
CDR3 protein: CASSLGSGGTTDTQYF

J gene: TRBJ2-1
D gene: .
clone size: many
V gene: TRBV4-1
CDR3 DNA: TGCGCCAGCGGGGGGTCGGGGGCAGACCTAAACAATGAGCAGTTCTTC
CDR3 protein: CASGGSGADLNNEQFF

J gene: TRBJ2-2
D gene: .
clone size: .
V gene: TRBV5-4
CDR3 DNA: TGTGCCAGCAGCACGAACAGGGTCGGGGAGCTGTTTTTT
CDR3 protein: CASSTNRVGELFF

J gene: TRBJ1-2
D gene: .
clone size: few
V gene: TRBV5-1
CDR3 DNA: TGCGCCAGCAGCTTGGGACAGCTCCGAGGCTACACCTTC
CDR3 protein: CASSLGQLRGYTF

J gene: TRBJ2-5
D gene: .
clone size: .
V gene: TRBV7-9
CDR3 DNA: TGTGCCAGCAGCTTAGATCCGGGCCAAGAGACCCAGTACTTC
CDR3 protein: CASSLDPGQETQYF

J gene: TRBJ2-3
D gene: .
clone size: many
V gene: TRBV7-9
CDR3 DNA: TGTGCCAGCAGCTTAGGGAGCGCCGATACGCAGTATTTT
CDR3 protein: CASSLGSADTQYF

J gene: TRBJ2-4
D gene: .
clone size: many
V gene: TRBV4-3
CDR3 DNA: TGCGCCAGCAGCCAAGATCAAGGTGGGGAGAACATTCAGTACTTC
CDR3 protein: CASSQDQGGENIQYF

J gene: TRBJ1-2
D gene: .
clone size: few
V gene: TRBV19
CDR3 DNA: TGTGCCAGTAGCCCCCGGGTCACTGAAGTATATGGCTACACCTTC
CDR3 protein: CASSPRVTEVYGYTF

J gene: TRBJ1-1
D gene: .
clone size: .
V gene: TRBV12-3/TRBV12-4
CDR3 DNA: TGTGCCAGCAGTCGCCGAATTAGGGACACTGAAGCTTTCTTT
CDR3 protein: CASSRRIRDTEAFF

J gene: TRBJ1-2
D gene: TRBD1
clone size: .
V gene: TRBV10-3
CDR3 DNA: TGTGCCATCAGTGAGTTTGACAGGGGGCGCGACTATGGCTACACCTTC
CDR3 protein: CAISEFDRGRDYGYTF

J gene: TRBJ2-3
D gene: TRBD2
clone size: .
V gene: TRBV5-6
CDR3 DNA: TGTGCCAGCAGAGCGCAGGCTAGCGGGGGTATAGATACGCAGTATTTT
CDR3 protein: CASRAQASGGIDTQYF

J gene: TRBJ2-1
D gene: .
clone size: .
V gene: TRBV5-1
CDR3 DNA: TGCGCCAGCAGCCCGGGGGGGAGACAGGGGCAGTTCTTC
CDR3 protein: CASSPGGRQGQFF

J gene: TRBJ1-2
D gene: .
clone size: few
V gene: TRBV15
CDR3 DNA: TGTGCCACCAGCAGAGATATCGGGGCCACTAACTATGGCTACACCTTC
CDR3 protein: CATSRDIGATNYGYTF

J gene: TRBJ2-2
D gene: .
clone size: .
V gene: TRBV5-1
CDR3 DNA: TGCGCCAGTAGAAGGTCGGGGCCGACCGGGGAGCTGTTTTTT
CDR3 protein: CASRRSGPTGELFF

J gene: TRBJ2-3
D gene: .
clone size: .
V gene: TRBV24-1
CDR3 DNA: TGTGCCACCAGTGATTTGCAGGGTGGGACAGATACGCAGTATTTT
CDR3 protein: CATSDLQGGTDTQYF

J gene: TRBJ2-1
D gene: TRBD1
clone size: many
V gene: TRBV7-2
CDR3 DNA: TGTGCCAGCAGCAACCGGGACAGATACAATGAGCAGTTCTTC
CDR3 protein: CASSNRDRYNEQFF